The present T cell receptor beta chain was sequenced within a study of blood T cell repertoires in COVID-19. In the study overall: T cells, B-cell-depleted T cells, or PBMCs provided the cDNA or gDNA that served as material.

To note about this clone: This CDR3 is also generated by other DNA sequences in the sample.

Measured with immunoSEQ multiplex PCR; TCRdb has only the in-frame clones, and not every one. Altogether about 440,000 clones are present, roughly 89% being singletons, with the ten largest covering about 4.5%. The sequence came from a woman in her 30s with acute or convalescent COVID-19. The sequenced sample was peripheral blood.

The CDR3: CASNGGTEAFF. CDR3 DNA sequence: TGTGCCAGCAACGGAGGGACTGAAGCTTTCTTT. The chain is built from TRBV2 and TRBJ1-1, with no clear D. The CDR3 runs to 11 residues. Germline V gene sequence: CDR1 SNHLY, CDR2 FYNNEI. The ends were cut back, 7 bases at V and 5 bases at J, with 8 bases in the middle.